This T cell receptor beta chain was captured in a study of long-term antiretroviral therapy in people with HIV. Sequencing relied on immunoSEQ assay v3.0, run at survey level. The method was immunoSEQ multiplex PCR; TCRdb's version includes in-frame clones alone and lacks a portion of them. The sample holds approximately 27,000 clones, more than 85% seen once. General study findings and limits: Clones that had undergone expansion before ART prevailed in the repertoire throughout all time points. Diversity went up after ART and still fell short of transplant donor controls.

Germline CDR1 and CDR2: LNHDA and SQIVND (reference sequence). Trimming cost V 7 bases and J 4 bases; bases outside gene matches: 10. CDR3 length: 15 amino acids. With regard to this clone: Its specificity is unknown.

The chain has TRBV19 and TRBJ2-1, with TRBD2 matching 7 bases. This receptor was obtained from a man between 18 and 35 years old with HIV. The material sequenced was unsorted PBMCs, taken 3.1 years after starting antiretroviral therapy. The CDR3 sequence: CASTYSRETYNEQFF. The CDR3 DNA follows: TGTGCCAGTACCTACTCGCGGGAGACATACAATGAGCAGTTCTTC.